This is a list of T cell receptor beta chains from one sample in a study of cytomegalovirus exposure and HLA in healthy donors. Some clones are missing from TCRdb's copy, which holds only in-frame ones; the method was immunoSEQ multiplex PCR. In the table there are over 70,000 clones, 67% of which are singletons. The material sequenced was PBMCs. All receptors derive from a man aged 25 to 40 in good health and CMV-seronegative. CDR3s leave out the opening cysteine and the closing phenylalanine or tryptophan. Each record gives: J gene, V gene, CDR3 protein.

>TRBJ1-4|TRBV6-5
ASSYGGHSELF
>TRBJ1-2|TRBV14
ASSQDPSEQGGVHHYGYT
>TRBJ1-5|TRBV7-3
ASSETGDQPQH
>TRBJ1-1|TRBV7-3
ASSPGWVIMNTEAF
>TRBJ2-1|TRBV27
ASAGSGGRDNEQF
>TRBJ2-2|TRBV9
ASSARLAGVGELF
>TRBJ2-1|TRBV29-1
SVERTGNEQF
>TRBJ1-1|TRBV19
ASSIEGQGAREAF
>TRBJ2-7|TRBV5-1
ASSLAGAGYEQY
>TRBJ2-1|TRBV12-5
ASGLVGQGPYNEQF
>TRBJ1-2|TRBV19
ASSQENYGYT
>TRBJ2-3|TRBV27
ASRDPGGTDTQY
>TRBJ1-2|TRBV9
ASSEGRSGYT
>TRBJ2-3|TRBV7-8
ASSLVGVSTDTQY
>TRBJ2-3|TRBV29-1
SYDRDSDTQY
>TRBJ2-3|TRBV5-4
ASSSTGTLIISDTQY
>TRBJ1-1|TRBV9
ASSVNGGWNTEAF
>TRBJ2-7|TRBV6-5
ASSYSSQTYEQY
>TRBJ1-5|TRBV6-5
ASRQGNPNQPQH
>TRBJ2-5|TRBV29-1
SVEPRDRAQETQY
>TRBJ2-5|TRBV5-1
ASSATSGRSETQY